A single sample is the source of the 15 T cell receptor beta chains below, sequenced in a study of CD8 T cells in Susac syndrome. An input of about 0.45 to 1 ug of RNA was subjected to reverse transcription using random hexamers. TCRdb redid the calling of the immunoSEQ multiplex PCR reads with MiXCR, one entry per CDR3 protein. The sample consists of 100,000 or so distinct CDR3 sequences, 92% of them appearing once. The material sequenced was CD4+ T cells from PBMCs. The receptors stem from a human donor in good health.

In this sample, this clonotype turned up once. V is TRBV6-2 or TRBV6-3 and J is TRBJ2-2; 12 nucleotides match TRBD2. The V gene end was trimmed by 4 bases and the J gene end by 5 bases; junction bases not matched to a gene: 5. This CDR3 is 16 amino acids long. Germline loops: CDR1 MNHEY, CDR2 SVGEGT. The CDR3 here is CASSSSGGARTGELFF. The CDR3 DNA reads TGTGCCAGCAGTTCTAGCGGGGGGGCCAGGACCGGGGAGCTGTTTTTT.

This chain uses TRBV19 with TRBJ2-7; 7 positions agree with TRBD1. Per germline, CDR1 LNHDA and CDR2 SQIVND (reference sequence). J was trimmed by 3 bases and V by 2 bases; bases with no gene match: 1. CDR3 size: 13 residues. The CDR3 region is CASSIRQGYEQYF. The DNA for the CDR3 is TGTGCCAGTAGTATAAGACAGGGCTACGAGCAGTACTTC.

The chain uses TRBV4-2 and TRBJ2-7; D call uncertain. The CDR3 loop spans 14 amino acids. Germline V gives CDR1 LGHNA, CDR2 YNFKEQ. Trimming shortened V by 0 bases and J by 3 bases, and 9 bases separated the two germline ends. The CDR3 here is CASSQEPKIYEQYF. In DNA form, the CDR3 reads TGTGCCAGCAGCCAAGAACCCAAGATCTACGAGCAGTACTTC.

This clonotype was detected only once. The chain couples TRBV7-2 to TRBJ1-6; tentatively, D is TRBD1 (6 bases). This CDR3 is built from 13 residues. Germline CDR1 is SGHTA and CDR2 is FQGNSA. Trimming removed 4 bases at V and 7 bases at J, with 8 bases between. CDR3 sequence reads: CASSSTGNSPLHF. In nucleotides, the CDR3 is TGTGCCAGCAGCTCCACAGGGAATTCACCCCTCCACTTT.

The chain joins TRBV5-4 to TRBJ2-7, with 9 bases lining up with TRBD1. CDR3 length equals 15 residues. V shed 2 bases, J shed 5 bases, and the junction held 8 bases outside the gene matches. From germline, CDR1 is SGHNT and CDR2 YYREEE (reference sequence). CDR3 sequence: CASSFVGQGSHEQYF. The CDR3 coding sequence is TGTGCCAGCAGCTTCGTGGGACAGGGATCCCACGAGCAGTACTTC.

The chain couples TRBV20-1 to TRBJ2-1, with unresolved D. Per the germline V gene, CDR1 is DFQATT and CDR2 is SNEGSKA (reference sequence). This CDR3 is built from 14 residues. V was shortened by 1 base and J by 5 bases, with 12 bases between the two germline ends. CDR3: CSARVLATDNEQFF. CDR3 nucleotide sequence: TGCAGTGCTAGAGTTCTCGCGACTGACAATGAGCAGTTCTTC.

The J gene is TRBJ2-5, the V gene TRBV30, with D possibly matching TRBD2 (5 bases). The CDR3 spans 12 residues. The V gene's germline CDR1 is GTSNPN and CDR2 SVGIG (reference sequence). Deletions cut 8 bases from V and 5 bases from J, with 15 bases between. CDR3 DNA sequence: TGTGCCGGAGGAAGATTAACGGAGACCCAGTACTTC. The encoded protein is CAGGRLTETQYF.

The chain joins TRBV5-1 to TRBJ2-1; 10 bases are shared with TRBD1. The CDR3 consists of 17 residues. J lost 3 bases, V lost 4 bases, and 10 bases had no gene match. Germline V gives CDR1 SGHRS, CDR2 YFSETQ. The CDR3 is CASSQYRDRGLYNEQFF. As DNA, the CDR3 is TGCGCCAGCAGCCAATACCGGGACAGGGGACTCTACAATGAGCAGTTCTTC.

J is TRBJ2-1 and V is TRBV7-2; D might be TRBD1 or TRBD2, each matching 5 bases. The CDR3 is made up of 16 amino acids. Germline V gene data show CDR1 as SGHTA and CDR2 as FQGNSA. Trimming took 5 bases from V and 6 from J, leaving 20 bases between them. CDR3 DNA sequence: TGTGCCAGCAGCCGTGGGACCGACCGTCTTGCCAATGAGCAGTTCTTC. This gives the protein CASSRGTDRLANEQFF.

V and J are TRBV15 and TRBJ2-2; D is unresolved. The CDR3 has 16 residues. V shed 0 bases and J shed 3 bases, with 11 bases lying between them. Germline V gene sequence: CDR1 LNHNV, CDR2 YYDKDF (reference sequence). CDR3 bases: TGTGCCACCAGCAGAGATAAGGACCGGGACACCGGGGAGCTGTTTTTT. It specifies CATSRDKDRDTGELFF.

The J gene is TRBJ2-1, the V gene TRBV3-1; D gene ambiguous. The CDR3 has 15 amino acids. Per the germline V gene, CDR1 is LGHDT and CDR2 is YNNKEL (reference sequence). V gave up 2 bases and J gave up 5 bases, with 13 bases separating them. The CDR3 DNA reads TGTGCCAGCAGCCAACAGCCTCTTGGGCACAATGAGCAGTTCTTC. Its protein is CASSQQPLGHNEQFF.

V is TRBV5-1 and J is TRBJ1-1, with TRBD1 identical over 10 bases. Germline lookup yields CDR1 SGHRS and CDR2 YFSETQ. CDR3 size: 13 residues. The trim removed 10 bases at V and 1 base at J, leaving 4 bases unmatched. The DNA for the CDR3 is TGCGCCTCCGGGGACAGGGGGAACACTGAAGCTTTCTTT. Its translation: CASGDRGNTEAFF.

The chain carries TRBV2 and TRBJ2-1, with TRBD2 matching over 11 bases. The CDR3 is 15 residues long. The germline V gene has CDR1 SNHLY and CDR2 FYNNEI. V was clipped by 2 bases and J by 9 bases; unmatched bases: 6. The DNA of the CDR3 is TGTGCCAGCAGTGAACTAGCGGGAGGTAGAAGTGAGCAGTTCTTC. It translates to CASSELAGGRSEQFF.

The chain recombines TRBV6-5 with TRBJ2-5; D tentatively fits TRBD1 or TRBD2 (5 bases each). CDR1 and CDR2 (germline): MNHEY, SVGAGI. The CDR3 totals 13 residues. V lost 5 bases and J lost 4, with 11 bases in between. This CDR3 is CASSHRGVETQYF. The CDR3 nucleotides read TGTGCCAGCAGTCACAGAGGGGTAGAGACCCAGTACTTC.

This clonotype has only a few counts. This CDR3 is CASRRIAGDSYNEQFF. The CDR3 DNA reads as TGTGCCAGTAGGCGAATAGCGGGGGACTCCTACAATGAGCAGTTCTTC. The rearrangement joins TRBV19 to TRBJ2-1; TRBD2 matches at 9 bases. The CDR3 length is 16 residues. After removal of 6 bases from V and 0 bases from J, the junction contained 6 bases not matched to a gene. CDR1 is LNHDA and CDR2 is SQIVND in the germline V gene (reference sequence).